The T cell receptor beta chain described here comes from a study of molecular identifiers for immune sequencing clone quantification. In the study overall: In replicates, RNA from roughly 21,000 or 96,000 naive CD8 cells was split five ways, four sequenced. The study's findings and limits: Over 97% of CMV-specific effector molecules, but under 1% of naive ones, were in clones above 20 copies.

Naive CD8 T cells were sorted as CD8+CD4-CCR7+CD45RA+. Library preparation followed earlier protocols using designated TCR primers. TCRdb analysed the PCR reads with MiXCR anew, one entry per CDR3 protein. The top ten clones hold under 0.85% of a sample with more than 450,000 distinct CDR3 sequences, about a fifth of them seen once. There are many counts of this clonotype. Its antigen is currently unknown. CDR1 and CDR2 (germline): SGHAT, FQDESV (reference sequence). V lost 1 base to trimming and J lost 1 base, with 7 bases between them. The CDR3 totals 14 residues. This TCR derives from a human donor in good health. Some libraries in this study had Jurkat cell RNA spiked in. Sequencing was done on a sample of naive CD8+ T cells from blood, with Jurkat cell RNA spiked in. Subset meaning: FACS-sorted CD8+CD4-CCR7+CD45RA+ naive T cells. J is TRBJ1-1 and V is TRBV11-1, with unresolved D. In nucleotides, the CDR3 is TGTGCCAGCAGCTTAGTATCGGGGAACACTGAAGCTTTCTTT. The encoded protein is CASSLVSGNTEAFF.